The rows below give T cell receptor beta chains drawn from one sample of a study of a mutant IDH1 vaccine in newly diagnosed glioma. The method was immunoSEQ multiplex PCR; TCRdb's version includes in-frame clones alone and lacks a portion of them. The sample records tens of thousands of clones, approximately 93% being singletons. The material was PBMCs, obtained from a glioma patient treated with radiotherapy, temozolomide or both. These receptors all come from a man younger than 40 with glioma. Each CDR3 is given with its conserved first and last residue. Fields, in order: V gene, clone size, J gene, D gene, CDR3 protein, CDR3 DNA. A D gene is named only where the DNA matches it firmly. The listing skips clone size in some rows; elsewhere it reads once, few, many or a size class.

TRBV19,NA,TRBJ2-7,NA,CASNPLGGRYEQYF,TGTGCCAGTAATCCATTGGGGGGGCGCTACGAGCAGTACTTC
TRBV5-6,NA,TRBJ1-2,TRBD1,CASSPGQGIYTF,TGTGCCAGCAGCCCCGGACAGGGAATCTACACCTTC
TRBV5-4,NA,TRBJ1-2,TRBD1,CASSFGQGAGGYGYTF,TGTGCCAGCAGTTTTGGACAGGGGGCAGGTGGCTATGGCTACACCTTC
TRBV5-6,NA,TRBJ2-1,NA,CASSLAGASWYNEQFF,TGTGCCAGCAGCTTGGCCGGCGCTAGCTGGTACAATGAGCAGTTCTTC
TRBV7-8,NA,TRBJ1-4,NA,CASSHWTRGSEKLFF,TGTGCCAGCAGCCACTGGACCCGAGGGTCTGAAAAACTGTTTTTT
TRBV20-1,NA,TRBJ1-3,NA,CSAPGGNTIYF,TGCAGTGCCCCAGGGGGAAACACCATATATTTT
TRBV30,NA,TRBJ2-7,TRBD1,CAWRDRASSYEQYF,TGTGCCTGGAGGGACAGGGCAAGCTCCTACGAGCAGTACTTC
TRBV29-1,NA,TRBJ1-3,NA,CSVTVSGNTIYF,TGCAGCGTAACAGTCTCTGGAAACACCATATATTTT
TRBV10-3,once,TRBJ1-1,NA,CAILSTGPNTEAFF,TGTGCCATCCTGAGTACAGGGCCGAACACTGAAGCTTTCTTT
TRBV2,NA,TRBJ2-5,NA,CASSVNRETQYF,TGTGCCAGCAGTGTGAATAGGGAGACCCAGTACTTC
TRBV11-2,few,TRBJ1-1,NA,CASSLGGIAEAFF,TGTGCCAGCAGCTTAGGGGGTATCGCTGAAGCTTTCTTT
TRBV7-6,NA,TRBJ2-7,TRBD2,CASSLSAGDTYEQYF,TGTGCCAGCAGCTTATCAGCGGGGGATACCTACGAGCAGTACTTC
TRBV19,NA,TRBJ1-1,NA,CASSIRAGSEAFF,TGTGCCAGTAGTATTCGTGCGGGGAGCGAAGCTTTCTTT
TRBV5-6,NA,TRBJ2-1,TRBD2,CASSTTSARSYNEQFF,TGTGCCAGCAGCACGACTAGCGCCCGCTCCTACAATGAGCAGTTCTTC
TRBV6-6,NA,TRBJ2-7,TRBD2,CASSYVLAGVYEQYF,TGTGCCAGCAGTTACGTACTAGCGGGAGTCTACGAGCAGTACTTC
TRBV4-1,NA,TRBJ1-3,NA,CASSVRRVSGNTIYF,TGCGCCAGCAGCGTACGGCGGGTCTCTGGAAACACCATATATTTT
TRBV18,NA,TRBJ1-3,NA,CASSLTRENTIYF,TGTGCCAGCTCACTCACCAGGGAAAACACCATATATTTT
TRBV29-1,NA,TRBJ1-1,NA,CSGTTLTVNTEAFF,TGCAGCGGGACCACCTTGACAGTGAACACTGAAGCTTTCTTT
TRBV2,once,TRBJ1-4,NA,CASSVRQTATNEKLFF,TGTGCCAGCAGTGTCAGACAGACTGCAACTAATGAAAAACTGTTTTTT
TRBV4-1,NA,TRBJ2-3,TRBD2,CASSQVASGLDTQYF,TGCGCCAGCAGCCAAGTGGCTAGCGGGTTAGATACGCAGTATTTT
TRBV18,NA,TRBJ1-1,NA,CASSPAAALNTEAFF,TGTGCCAGCTCGCCGGCGGCGGCCTTGAACACTGAAGCTTTCTTT
TRBV5-6,NA,TRBJ2-7,NA,CASSLAGTHEQYF,TGTGCCAGCAGCTTGGCAGGAACGCACGAGCAGTACTTC
TRBV5-4,once,TRBJ1-1,TRBD1,CASSLGGQGSTEAFF,TGTGCCAGCAGCTTGGGGGGACAGGGGAGCACTGAAGCTTTCTTT
TRBV30,once,TRBJ2-7,NA,CAWSISGAGYEQYF,TGTGCCTGGAGTATTAGCGGAGCCGGGTACGAGCAGTACTTC
TRBV5-1,NA,TRBJ2-5,NA,CASSFKETQYF,TGCGCCAGCAGCTTCAAAGAGACCCAGTACTTC
TRBV5-1,NA,TRBJ2-7,NA,CASSWDGDSYEQYF,TGCGCCAGCAGCTGGGACGGGGATTCCTACGAGCAGTACTTC
TRBV6-6,NA,TRBJ1-3,NA,CASSFTGSSGNTIYF,TGTGCCAGCAGTTTTACAGGGAGCTCTGGAAACACCATATATTTT
TRBV29-1,NA,TRBJ2-5,TRBD1,CSVNGQGAGETQYF,TGCAGCGTCAACGGACAGGGGGCAGGGGAGACCCAGTACTTC
TRBV15,medium-sized,TRBJ2-1,NA,CATSTDSGSYNEQFF,TGTGCCACCAGCACGGACTCCGGCTCCTACAATGAGCAGTTCTTC
TRBV25-1,NA,TRBJ2-1,TRBD2,CASSARPSGVNEQFF,TGTGCCAGCAGTGCACGGCCTAGCGGGGTCAATGAGCAGTTCTTC
TRBV6-1,NA,TRBJ2-1,TRBD2,CASSEGGGGDEQFF,TGTGCCAGCAGTGAAGGCGGGGGAGGGGATGAGCAGTTCTTC
TRBV5-6,NA,TRBJ1-3,NA,CASSLETFSGNTIYF,TGTGCCAGCAGCTTGGAAACCTTCTCTGGAAACACCATATATTTT
TRBV5-4,NA,TRBJ1-4,NA,CASSLAGALGNEKLFF,TGTGCCAGCAGCTTGGCAGGGGCGCTGGGTAATGAAAAACTGTTTTTT
TRBV6-4,NA,TRBJ1-5,NA,CASAAVSGGGQPQHF,TGTGCCAGCGCTGCCGTCTCCGGGGGCGGCCAGCCCCAGCATTTT
TRBV15,NA,TRBJ2-1,NA,CATSRDRGMTGAEQFF,TGTGCCACCAGCAGAGATCGGGGGATGACAGGCGCCGAGCAGTTCTTC
TRBV12-5,NA,TRBJ2-3,NA,CASGPSGSTDTQYF,TGTGCTAGTGGGCCCAGCGGGAGCACAGATACGCAGTATTTT
TRBV5-4,NA,TRBJ2-1,TRBD1,CASSPRDSSNEQFF,TGTGCCAGCAGTCCCCGGGACAGCTCCAATGAGCAGTTCTTC
TRBV19,NA,TRBJ2-3,TRBD2,CASSIAGRRTDTQYF,TGTGCCAGTAGTATAGCCGGGAGGCGCACAGATACGCAGTATTTT
TRBV7-2,NA,TRBJ2-4,NA,CASSPTGPDQYF,TGTGCCAGCAGCCCAACGGGACCGGACCAGTACTTC
TRBV5-1,NA,TRBJ2-1,NA,CASSFQRVYNEQFF,TGCGCCAGCAGCTTCCAGCGGGTATACAATGAGCAGTTCTTC
TRBV2,NA,TRBJ1-3,NA,CASSEVDILWDGNTIYF,TGTGCCAGCAGTGAAGTTGATATACTCTGGGACGGAAACACCATATATTTT
TRBV12-5,medium-sized,TRBJ2-2,TRBD1,CASYRGPNTGELFF,TGTGCTAGCTACAGGGGGCCGAACACCGGGGAGCTGTTTTTT
TRBV7-9,NA,TRBJ1-1,NA,CASSTSDPLNTEAFF,TGTGCCAGCAGCACCTCAGATCCATTGAACACTGAAGCTTTCTTT
TRBV27,NA,TRBJ1-1,NA,CASRDSNTEAFF,TGTGCCAGCAGGGACAGTAACACTGAAGCTTTCTTT
TRBV11-3,NA,TRBJ2-3,NA,CASSLAGSTDTQYF,TGTGCCAGCAGCTTAGCGGGAAGCACAGATACGCAGTATTTT
TRBV23-1,NA,TRBJ1-3,TRBD1,CASTISGQGSGNTIYF,TGCGCCAGCACCATCTCAGGACAGGGTTCTGGAAACACCATATATTTT
TRBV15,NA,TRBJ2-7,TRBD2,CATSIAGSSYEQYF,TGTGCCACCAGCATAGCGGGGAGCTCCTACGAGCAGTACTTC
TRBV21-1,NA,TRBJ2-7,NA,CASSNRDRGRGEQYF,TGTGCCAGCAGCAACCGGGACAGGGGGCGCGGCGAGCAGTACTTC
TRBV11-2,NA,TRBJ2-3,NA,CASSPRQKWSTDTQYF,TGTGCCAGCAGCCCACGGCAAAAGTGGAGCACAGATACGCAGTATTTT
TRBV5-1,NA,TRBJ2-6,NA,CASSPGPGSGANVLTF,TGCGCCAGCAGCCCCGGGCCCGGCTCTGGGGCCAACGTCCTGACTTTC
TRBV6-4,once,TRBJ2-3,TRBD2,CASSGLAGGDTQYF,TGTGCCAGCAGTGGGCTAGCGGGAGGTGATACGCAGTATTTT
TRBV10-2,once,TRBJ1-2,NA,CASSEGQGYGYTF,TGCGCCAGCAGTGAGGGGCAGGGATATGGCTACACCTTC
TRBV6-5,NA,TRBJ2-3,NA,CASSLGLNTDTQYF,TGTGCCAGCAGTCTGGGCCTGAACACAGATACGCAGTATTTT
TRBV28,once,TRBJ2-1,NA,CATQGGGPLNEQFF,TGTGCCACCCAGGGGGGAGGGCCCCTCAATGAGCAGTTCTTC
TRBV5-1,NA,TRBJ2-7,TRBD1,CASSLDRGYEQYF,TGCGCCAGCAGCCTAGACAGGGGCTACGAGCAGTACTTC